Listed here are 27 T cell receptor beta chains from one sample, sequenced in a study of T cells after yellow fever vaccination. From the 5' RACE reads, TCRdb called clonotypes with MiXCR, one entry per CDR3 protein. Of 250,000 to 300,000 distinct CDR3 sequences detected, roughly 5.2% appear once; the ten largest clones hold around 3.5%. This material consisted of CD4+ T cells sorted from PBMCs, taken on the day of the yellow fever booster vaccination. The receptors stem from a man aged 18 to 30 who received the YFV17D yellow fever vaccine.

The table lists this clonotype with many counts. This chain uses TRBV6-2 or TRBV6-3 with TRBJ2-1, with D perhaps matching TRBD1 (6 bases). V was cut by 10 bases and J by 7 bases, with 20 bases left in between. Germline V gene lookup returns CDR1 MNHEY and CDR2 SVGEGT. This CDR3 has 14 amino acids. The CDR3: CATDPVGGRNEQFF. The CDR3 nucleotides read TGTGCCACTGATCCGGTAGGGGGTCGGAATGAGCAGTTCTTC.

This clonotype has a handful of counts. V and J are TRBV19 and TRBJ2-3; 7 nucleotides line up with TRBD1. The trim removed 4 bases at V and 5 bases at J, leaving 6 bases unmatched. This CDR3 is built from 14 residues. Per germline, CDR1 LNHDA and CDR2 SQIVND (reference sequence). In nucleotides, the CDR3 is TGTGCCAGTAGTAAGGGACAGAGGAGAGATACGCAGTATTTT. The encoded protein is CASSKGQRRDTQYF. Combining the CDR3 with reference TRBV19 and TRBJ2-3 gives the whole variable domain DGGITQSPKYLFRKEGQNVTLSCEQNLNHDAMYWYRQDPGQGLRLIYYSQIVNDFQKGDIAEGYSVSREKKESFPLTVTSAQKNPTAFYLCASSKGQRRDTQYFGPGTRLTVL.

This clonotype came up a few times. As DNA, the CDR3 is TGTGCCAGCAGATCCGCAGGGGCATCAAACTATGGCTACACCTTC. It is translated as CASRSAGASNYGYTF. The genes are TRBV6-6 and TRBJ1-2, with a weak D call TRBD1 (6 bases). The V end was cut by 6 bases, the J end by 2 bases, with 16 bases between. Germline V gene data show CDR1 as MNHNY and CDR2 as SVGAGI (reference sequence). CDR3 length equals 15 residues.

On this clonotype: A much larger clone differs by one base, so this may be a read error. This chain uses TRBV4-3 with TRBJ2-1; 9 bases align to TRBD2. The CDR3 length is 15 residues. The J segment lost 7 bases and the V segment lost 6 bases, leaving 10 bases of the junction unmatched. Germline V gene sequence: CDR1 LGHNA, CDR2 YSLEER. CDR3 protein: CASSQRGGAGNEQFF. DNA for the CDR3: TGCGCCAGCAGTCAGCGCGGGGGGGCAGGGAATGAGCAGTTCTTC.

This chain joins TRBV10-3 and TRBJ2-3; D is ambiguous. The germline V and J ends were trimmed by 3 bases and 2 bases, with 6 bases remaining between them. The CDR3 spans 13 residues. Germline CDR1 is ENHRY and CDR2 is SYGVKD. CDR3 amino acids: CAISDLHTDTQYF. The CDR3 DNA reads as TGTGCCATCAGTGATCTCCACACAGATACGCAGTATTTT.

This clonotype was recorded many times. The gene calls are TRBV20-1 and TRBJ2-7; D not resolved. Trimming took 4 bases from V and 2 from J, leaving 18 bases between them. This CDR3 contains 15 residues. CDR1 is DFQATT and CDR2 is SNEGSKA in the germline V gene (reference sequence). This CDR3 is CSAIAGSMATYEQYF. The DNA for the CDR3 is TGCAGTGCTATAGCCGGCTCGATGGCCACCTACGAGCAGTACTTC.

In this sample, this clonotype turned up a few times. The chain carries TRBV7-9 and TRBJ1-2; 9 nucleotides agree with TRBD1. The V segment lost 5 bases and the J segment 6 bases; nucleotides outside the gene matches: 7. The CDR3 contains 14 residues. Germline CDR1 reads SEHNR; CDR2 reads FQNEAQ (reference sequence). The CDR3 protein is CASSPRTGENGYTF. As DNA, the CDR3 is TGTGCCAGCAGCCCAAGGACAGGGGAGAATGGCTACACCTTC.

This clonotype turned up a few times. The chain combines TRBV18 with TRBJ2-1; D may match TRBD1 or TRBD2 (5 bases each). The CDR3 is 16 residues long. Germline V gives CDR1 KGHSH, CDR2 LQKENI. Trimming removed 3 bases from V and 5 bases from J, with 17 bases in between. The CDR3 region is CASSPPRWGTDNEQFF. The CDR3 nucleotides are TGTGCCAGCTCACCCCCGCGGTGGGGGACCGACAATGAGCAGTTCTTC.

This clonotype was seen more than once but under ten times. The CDR3 DNA reads TGTGCCAGCAGTCTCACCGGGACAGGGGCTCTCTTCTACTATGGCTACACCTTC. Its protein is CASSLTGTGALFYYGYTF. The V gene is TRBV28, the J gene TRBJ1-2; TRBD1 agrees at 10 bases. The CDR3 is 18 residues long. Germline CDR1 reads MDHEN; CDR2 reads SYDVKM. V was clipped by 5 bases and J by 3 bases; unmatched bases: 15.

There are many counts of this clonotype. J is TRBJ2-5 and V is TRBV29-1, with 10 bases that match TRBD2. Germline values: CDR1 SQVTM, CDR2 ANQGSEA. V was clipped by 6 bases and J by 5 bases; unmatched bases: 6. The CDR3 runs to 13 residues. The CDR3 nucleotides read TGCAGCGTGCGGACTAGCGGCGGGGAGACCCAGTACTTC. Encoded protein: CSVRTSGGETQYF.

This clonotype was seen only a few times. The J gene is TRBJ1-2, the V gene TRBV28; weak D call: TRBD1 (5 bases). This CDR3 is built from 15 residues. V lost 4 bases, J lost 2 bases, and 14 bases lay in between. Germline V gene data show CDR1 as MDHEN and CDR2 as SYDVKM. This CDR3 is CASSWYGAGNYGYTF. The CDR3, as DNA: TGTGCCAGCAGTTGGTACGGGGCAGGCAACTATGGCTACACCTTC.

The table lists this clonotype with many counts. This chain connects TRBV7-2 to TRBJ2-3; 7 positions match TRBD2. Germline loops: CDR1 SGHTA, CDR2 FQGNSA. Trimming took 3 bases from V and 2 from J; bases not matched to a gene: 5. The CDR3 extends over 15 amino acids. The CDR3: CASSFPGGPTDTQYF. DNA of the CDR3: TGTGCCAGCAGCTTTCCGGGGGGACCCACAGATACGCAGTATTTT.

V usage is TRBV5-5 and J usage is TRBJ1-5; D unclear. Germline V lookup: CDR1 SGHKS, CDR2 YYEKEE (reference sequence). There are 13 residues in the CDR3. V lost 5 bases to trimming and J lost 5 bases, with 11 bases between them. CDR3 sequence: CASRQYDHQPQHF. As DNA, the CDR3 is TGTGCCAGCAGGCAATATGACCATCAGCCCCAGCATTTT.

The chain joins TRBV10-3 to TRBJ1-3; D not resolved. Germline values: CDR1 ENHRY, CDR2 SYGVKD. The CDR3 runs 15 residues. V shed 0 bases and J shed 2 bases, with 8 bases lying between them. The CDR3 DNA reads TGTGCCATCAGTGAGTCGCGAAGGGCTGGAAACACCATATATTTT. It specifies CAISESRRAGNTIYF.

This clonotype showed up just a few times. This chain connects TRBV7-9 to TRBJ1-1; 9 bases map to TRBD1. CDR1 and CDR2 (germline): SEHNR, FQNEAQ (reference sequence). CDR3 length: 16 amino acids. Losses at the gene ends were 1 base for V and 4 bases for J; bases not matched to a gene: 7. Here the CDR3 reads CASSLGGQGGTTEAFF. The CDR3 DNA reads as TGTGCCAGCAGCTTAGGGGGACAGGGTGGAACCACTGAAGCTTTCTTT.

The chain links TRBV29-1 to TRBJ1-1; tentatively, D is TRBD1 (5 bases). The CDR3 has 13 residues. CDR1 is SQVTM, CDR2 ANQGSEA, per germline. V was shortened by 7 bases and J by 8 bases, with 20 bases between the two germline ends. The DNA of the CDR3 is TGCAGCGGGGGGGAGGCCAGGGACTCGGAAGCTTTCTTT. This sequence encodes CSGGEARDSEAFF.

This clonotype was seen a few times. The chain couples TRBV18 to TRBJ1-2, with a weak D call TRBD1 (5 bases). Looked up from germline, CDR1 is KGHSH and CDR2 is LQKENI. CDR3 length: 15 amino acids. The V and J ends lost 3 bases and 4 bases respectively, with 15 bases between them. The CDR3 loop is CASSPVSTGLYGYTF. Written as DNA, the CDR3 is TGTGCCAGCTCACCGGTATCAACAGGTCTCTATGGCTACACCTTC.

This clonotype has more than one count but fewer than ten. CDR3 bases: TGTGCCAGCAGCGTAGCAGGGGGGACCCATTCACCCCTCCACTTT. It specifies CASSVAGGTHSPLHF. This rearrangement joins TRBV9 to TRBJ1-6; 7 bases fit TRBD1. The J segment lost 8 bases and the V segment lost 0 bases, leaving 5 bases of the junction unmatched. CDR3 length: 15 amino acids. Looked up from germline, CDR1 is SGDLS and CDR2 is YYNGEE.

This clonotype has a count of ten or more. The V call is TRBV15, the J call TRBJ2-4, with 8 bases identical to TRBD2. Germline lookup yields CDR1 LNHNV and CDR2 YYDKDF (reference sequence). V was pared by 3 bases and J by 6 bases, with 16 bases of the junction left unmatched. The CDR3 extends over 18 amino acids. This CDR3 reads CATSRTRPGGAGANIQYF. In DNA, the CDR3 is TGTGCCACCAGCAGGACCCGTCCCGGGGGAGCGGGGGCAAACATTCAGTACTTC.

There are a few counts of this clonotype. CDR3 protein: CASSFQGGEKLFF. CDR3 nucleotides: TGTGCCAGCAGTTTCCAGGGGGGTGAAAAACTGTTTTTT. The J gene is TRBJ1-4, the V gene TRBV12-3 or TRBV12-4; 7 positions match TRBD1. Trimming took 3 bases from V and 7 from J; bases not matched to a gene: 2. CDR3 length: 13 residues.

This clonotype has more than one count but fewer than ten. The chain recombines TRBV5-6 with TRBJ1-1; D perhaps matches TRBD1 (5 bases). Trimming pared 4 bases from V and 1 base from J, leaving 17 bases between. Germline V gene lookup returns CDR1 SGHDT and CDR2 YYEEEE. This CDR3 contains 16 residues. The chain's CDR3 is CASSRGLGGSNTEAFF. The CDR3 DNA sequence: TGTGCCAGCAGCCGCGGACTGGGGGGATCGAACACTGAAGCTTTCTTT.

The V gene is TRBV13, the J gene TRBJ2-1; TRBD1 aligns across 7 bases. V was clipped by 2 bases and J by 6 bases; unmatched bases: 4. The CDR3 covers 14 residues. Germline V CDR1 and CDR2: PRHDT, FYEKMQ (reference sequence). In DNA, the CDR3 is TGTGCCAGCAGCTTAACCGGGACAGCCAATGAGCAGTTCTTC. Residues: CASSLTGTANEQFF.

This clonotype has a handful of counts. This rearrangement joins TRBV7-3 to TRBJ2-3, with 8 bases fitting TRBD2. Losses at the gene ends were 0 bases for V and 0 bases for J; bases not matched to a gene: 11. The CDR3 consists of 19 residues. Per the germline V gene, CDR1 is SGHTA and CDR2 is FQGTGA. This chain's CDR3 is CASSLTGHRGGSSTDTQYF. CDR3 in DNA: TGTGCCAGCAGCTTAACGGGCCATCGGGGGGGGAGTAGCACAGATACGCAGTATTTT.

This clonotype occurred many times. This chain joins TRBV5-1 and TRBJ1-6, with D unclear. Per the germline V gene, CDR1 is SGHRS and CDR2 is YFSETQ. Trimming cost V 0 bases and J 7 bases, with 17 bases left between them. This CDR3 spans 17 amino acids. The CDR3 DNA reads as TGCGCCAGCAGCTTGGCGAAGTCGGTACCCTGGAATTCACCCCTCCACTTT. Its protein product is CASSLAKSVPWNSPLHF.

There are many counts of this clonotype. The V call is TRBV7-8, the J call TRBJ2-3; 14 positions agree with TRBD2. Germline lookup yields CDR1 SGHVS and CDR2 FQNEAQ. The CDR3 totals 16 residues. V dropped 7 bases and J dropped 8; count of bases not matched to a gene: 11. The CDR3 region is CASILTGTSGGSTQYF. The CDR3 DNA reads TGTGCCAGCATCCTAACCGGGACTAGCGGGGGTAGTACGCAGTATTTT.

This clonotype occurred a few times. This chain links TRBV2 with TRBJ1-5; D is unresolved. The CDR3 loop spans 14 amino acids. Germline V gene data show CDR1 as SNHLY and CDR2 as FYNNEI. The V and J ends lost 3 bases and 4 bases respectively, with 10 bases between them. CDR3 in DNA: TGTGCCAGCAGTGAGATGTACGGGAATCAGCCCCAGCATTTT. It translates to CASSEMYGNQPQHF.

V usage is TRBV14 and J usage is TRBJ2-3; TRBD2 matches at 13 bases. The CDR3 covers 15 residues. V lost 2 bases to trimming and J lost 4 bases; unmatched junction nucleotides: 0. Germline values: CDR1 SGHDN, CDR2 FVKESK. The CDR3 protein is CASSQTSGGADTQYF. In DNA form, the CDR3 reads TGTGCCAGCAGCCAAACTAGCGGGGGGGCAGATACGCAGTATTTT.